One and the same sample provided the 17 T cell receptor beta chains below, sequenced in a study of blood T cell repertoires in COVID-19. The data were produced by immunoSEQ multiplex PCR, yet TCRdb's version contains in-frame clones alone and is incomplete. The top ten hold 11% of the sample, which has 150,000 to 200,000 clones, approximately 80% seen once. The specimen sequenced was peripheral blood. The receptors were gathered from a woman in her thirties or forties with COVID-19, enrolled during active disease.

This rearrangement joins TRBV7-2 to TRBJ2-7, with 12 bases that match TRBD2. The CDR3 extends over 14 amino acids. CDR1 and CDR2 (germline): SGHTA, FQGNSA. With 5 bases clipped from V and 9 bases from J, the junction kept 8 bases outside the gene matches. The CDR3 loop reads CASSPRTSGMWQYF. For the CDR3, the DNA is TGTGCCAGCAGCCCGCGGACTAGCGGGATGTGGCAGTACTTC. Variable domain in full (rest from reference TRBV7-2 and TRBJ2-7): GAGVSQSPSNKVTEKGKDVELRCDPISGHTALYWYRQSLGQGLEFLIYFQGNSAPDKSGLPSDRFSAERTGGSVSTLTIQRTQQEDSAVYLCASSPRTSGMWQYFGPGTRLTVT.

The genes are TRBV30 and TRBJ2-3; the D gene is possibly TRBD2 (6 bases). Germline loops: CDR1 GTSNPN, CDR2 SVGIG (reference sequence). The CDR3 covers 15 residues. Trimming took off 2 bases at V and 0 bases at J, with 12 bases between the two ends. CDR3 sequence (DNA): TGTGCCTGGAGTCGGGAGCTGTTGAGCACAGATACGCAGTATTTT. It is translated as CAWSRELLSTDTQYF.

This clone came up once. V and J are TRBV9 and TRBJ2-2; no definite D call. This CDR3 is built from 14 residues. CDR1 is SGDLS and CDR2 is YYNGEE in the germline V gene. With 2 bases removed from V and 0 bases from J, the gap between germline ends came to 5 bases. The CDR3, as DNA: TGTGCCAGCAGCGTGCTAACGAACACCGGGGAGCTGTTTTTT. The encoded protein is CASSVLTNTGELFF.

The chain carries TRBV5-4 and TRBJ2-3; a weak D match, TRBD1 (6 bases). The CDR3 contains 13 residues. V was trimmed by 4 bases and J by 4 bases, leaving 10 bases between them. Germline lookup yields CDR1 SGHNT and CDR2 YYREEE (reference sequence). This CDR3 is CASSGGEADTQYF. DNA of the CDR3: TGTGCCAGCAGCGGGGGCGAAGCAGATACGCAGTATTTT.

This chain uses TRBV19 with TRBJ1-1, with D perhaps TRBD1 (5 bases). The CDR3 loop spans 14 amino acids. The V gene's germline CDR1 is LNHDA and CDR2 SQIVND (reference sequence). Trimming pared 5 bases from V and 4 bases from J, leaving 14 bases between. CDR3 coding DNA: TGTGCCAGTAGTCTGCGGGGGGAGGGCACTGAAGCTTTCTTT. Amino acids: CASSLRGEGTEAFF.

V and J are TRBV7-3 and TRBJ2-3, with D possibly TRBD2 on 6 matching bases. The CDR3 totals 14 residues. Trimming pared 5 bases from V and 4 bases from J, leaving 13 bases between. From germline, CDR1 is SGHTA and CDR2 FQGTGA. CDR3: CASSPGLGADTQYF. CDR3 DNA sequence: TGTGCCAGCAGCCCGGGACTTGGAGCAGATACGCAGTATTTT.

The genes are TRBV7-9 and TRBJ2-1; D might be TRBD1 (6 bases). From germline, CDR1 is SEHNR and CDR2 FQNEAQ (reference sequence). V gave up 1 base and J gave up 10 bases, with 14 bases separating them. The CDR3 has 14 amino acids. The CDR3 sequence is CASSLGVGTMEQFF. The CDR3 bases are TGTGCCAGCAGCTTAGGGGTCGGGACAATGGAGCAGTTCTTC.

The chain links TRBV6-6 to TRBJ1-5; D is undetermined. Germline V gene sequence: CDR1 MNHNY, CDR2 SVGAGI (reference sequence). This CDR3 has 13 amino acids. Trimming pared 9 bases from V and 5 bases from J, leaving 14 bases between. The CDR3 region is CASKEGGYQPQHF. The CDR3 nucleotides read TGTGCCAGTAAGGAGGGCGGCTATCAGCCCCAGCATTTT.

CDR3 residues: CSVEDSWENEKLFF. The CDR3 DNA sequence: TGCAGCGTTGAAGATAGTTGGGAGAATGAAAAACTGTTTTTT. The chain uses TRBV29-1 and TRBJ1-4, with D hard to call. The CDR3 totals 14 residues. V was cut by 0 bases and J by 5 bases, with 10 bases left in between. Germline CDR1 SQVTM, CDR2 ANQGSEA.

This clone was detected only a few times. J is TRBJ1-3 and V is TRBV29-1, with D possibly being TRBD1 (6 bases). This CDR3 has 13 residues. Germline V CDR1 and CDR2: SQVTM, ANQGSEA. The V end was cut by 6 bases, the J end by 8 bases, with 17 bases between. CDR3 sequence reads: CSVARGRADTIYF. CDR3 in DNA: TGCAGCGTCGCCAGGGGAAGGGCGGACACCATATATTTT.

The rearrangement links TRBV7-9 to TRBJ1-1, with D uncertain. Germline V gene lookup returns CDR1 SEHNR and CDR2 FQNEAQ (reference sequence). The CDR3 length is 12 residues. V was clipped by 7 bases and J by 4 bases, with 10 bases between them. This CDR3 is CASNQWSTEAFF. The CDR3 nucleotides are TGTGCCAGCAACCAATGGAGCACTGAAGCTTTCTTT. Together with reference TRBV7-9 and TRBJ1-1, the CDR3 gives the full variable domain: DTGVSQNPRHKITKRGQNVTFRCDPISEHNRLYWYRQTLGQGPEFLTYFQNEAQLEKSRLLSDRFSAERPKGSFSTLEIQRTEQGDSAMYLCASNQWSTEAFFGQGTRLTVV.

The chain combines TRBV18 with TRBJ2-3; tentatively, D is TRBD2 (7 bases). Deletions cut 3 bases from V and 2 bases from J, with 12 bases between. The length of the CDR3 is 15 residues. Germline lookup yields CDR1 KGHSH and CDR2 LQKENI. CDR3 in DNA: TGTGCCAGCTCACCGGCGGGGGCCCTCACAGATACGCAGTATTTT. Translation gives CASSPAGALTDTQYF.

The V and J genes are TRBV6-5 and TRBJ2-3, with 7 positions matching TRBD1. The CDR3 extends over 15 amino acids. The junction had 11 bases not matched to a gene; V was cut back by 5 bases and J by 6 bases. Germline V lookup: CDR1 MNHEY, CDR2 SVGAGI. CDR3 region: CASSLTGNVWDTQYF. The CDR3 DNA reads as TGTGCCAGCAGTCTGACAGGGAACGTCTGGGATACGCAGTATTTT.

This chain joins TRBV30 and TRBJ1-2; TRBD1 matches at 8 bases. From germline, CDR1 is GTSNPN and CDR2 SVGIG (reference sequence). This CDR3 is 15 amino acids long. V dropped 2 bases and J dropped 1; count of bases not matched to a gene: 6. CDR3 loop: CAWSTGTGFNYGYTF. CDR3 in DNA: TGTGCCTGGAGTACCGGGACAGGATTTAACTATGGCTACACCTTC.

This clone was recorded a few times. CDR3 sequence reads: CASSQSGRRIPLNTIYF. The CDR3 DNA reads TGCGCCAGCAGTCAATCTGGGCGACGGATACCTTTAAACACCATATATTTT. The chain is built from TRBV23-1 and TRBJ1-3; D is undetermined. TRBV23-1 is placed among ORFs of uncertain function. This CDR3 comprises 17 residues. V was pared by 0 bases and J by 6 bases, with 18 bases between.

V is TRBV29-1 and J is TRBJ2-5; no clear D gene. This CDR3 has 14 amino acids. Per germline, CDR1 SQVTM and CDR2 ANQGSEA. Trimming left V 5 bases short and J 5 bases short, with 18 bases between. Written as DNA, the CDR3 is TGCAGCGTTCAGCTGGGTGGCCGCGGCGAGACCCAGTACTTC. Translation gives CSVQLGGRGETQYF.

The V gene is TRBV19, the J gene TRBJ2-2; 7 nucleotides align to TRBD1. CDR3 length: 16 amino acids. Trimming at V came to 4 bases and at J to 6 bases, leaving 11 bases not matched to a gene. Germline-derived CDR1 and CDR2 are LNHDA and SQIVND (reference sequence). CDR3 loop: CASSKKTGIDAGELFF. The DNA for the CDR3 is TGTGCCAGTAGTAAAAAGACAGGGATAGACGCCGGGGAGCTGTTTTTT. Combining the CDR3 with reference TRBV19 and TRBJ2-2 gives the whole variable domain DGGITQSPKYLFRKEGQNVTLSCEQNLNHDAMYWYRQDPGQGLRLIYYSQIVNDFQKGDIAEGYSVSREKKESFPLTVTSAQKNPTAFYLCASSKKTGIDAGELFFGEGSRLTVL.